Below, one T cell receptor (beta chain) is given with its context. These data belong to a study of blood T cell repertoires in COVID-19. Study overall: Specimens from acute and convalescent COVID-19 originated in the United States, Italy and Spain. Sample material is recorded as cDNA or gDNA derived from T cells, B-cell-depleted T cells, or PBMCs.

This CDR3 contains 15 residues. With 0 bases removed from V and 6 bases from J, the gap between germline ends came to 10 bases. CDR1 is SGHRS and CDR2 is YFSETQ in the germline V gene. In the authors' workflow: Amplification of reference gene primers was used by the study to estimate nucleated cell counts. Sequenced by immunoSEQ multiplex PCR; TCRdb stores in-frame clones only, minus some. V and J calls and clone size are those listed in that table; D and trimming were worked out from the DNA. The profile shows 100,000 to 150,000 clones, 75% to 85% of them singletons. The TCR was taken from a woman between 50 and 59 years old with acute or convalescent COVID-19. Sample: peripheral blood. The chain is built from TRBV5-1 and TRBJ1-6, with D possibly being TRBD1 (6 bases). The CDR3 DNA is TGCGCCAGCAGCTTGGGGGGGCGAGTTAATTCACCCCTCCACTTT. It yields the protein CASSLGGRVNSPLHF.